This entry concerns a single T cell receptor (beta chain). Its cognate antigen is unknown. One junction end disagrees with the germline gene, perhaps due to a read error. This sample is part of a study of T cells in Graves' hyperthyroidism and ophthalmopathy. Study observations and caveats: Blood held most thyroid clonotypes expanded above 0.001 frequency.

TCR beta CDR3 sequences were amplified from RNA transcripts. Carried out on the TCR CDR3, a first-round RT-PCR used the HTBI primer set. TCRdb re-derived calls from the multiplex PCR reads in MiXCR, one entry per CDR3 protein. The sample has approximately 640,000 distinct CDR3 sequences; nearly 45% are singletons. The material sequenced was peripheral blood or thyroid tissue (not recorded which). The receptor was isolated from an adult man with Graves' disease, either hyperthyroidism or ophthalmopathy (not recorded which).

The CDR3 is CAISPSGQGWGYTF. Written as DNA, the CDR3 is TGTGCCATCAGTCCCTCGGGACAGGGTTGGGGCTACACCTTC. This sequence joins TRBV12-3 or TRBV12-4 and TRBJ1-2; 9 bases fit TRBD1. The CDR3 is made up of 14 amino acids.